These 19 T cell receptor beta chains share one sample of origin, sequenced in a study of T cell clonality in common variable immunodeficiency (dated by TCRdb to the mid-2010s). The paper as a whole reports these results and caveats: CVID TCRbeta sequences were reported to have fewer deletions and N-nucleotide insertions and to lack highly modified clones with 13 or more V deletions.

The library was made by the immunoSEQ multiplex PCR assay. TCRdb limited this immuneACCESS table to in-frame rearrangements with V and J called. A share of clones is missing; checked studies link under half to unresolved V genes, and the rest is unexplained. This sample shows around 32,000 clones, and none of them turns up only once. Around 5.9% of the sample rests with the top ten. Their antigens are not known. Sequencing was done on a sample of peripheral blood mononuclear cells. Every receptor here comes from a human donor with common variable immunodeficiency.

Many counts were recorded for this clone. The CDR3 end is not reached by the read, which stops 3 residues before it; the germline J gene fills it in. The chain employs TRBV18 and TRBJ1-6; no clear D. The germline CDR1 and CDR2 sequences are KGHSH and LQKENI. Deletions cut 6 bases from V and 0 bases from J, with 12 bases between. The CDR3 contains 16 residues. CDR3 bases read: TGTGCCAGCTCCTTAGTTCCTAGCTCCTATAATTCACCC. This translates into CASSLVPSSYNSP. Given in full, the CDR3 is CASSLVPSSYNSPLHF.

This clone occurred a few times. The CDR3 is CASSPLVAGGTTDTQYF. Partial CDR3 DNA: TGTGCCAGCTCACCCCTAGTAGCGGGGGGCACTACAGATACG. The genes are TRBV18 and TRBJ2-3; 10 bases fit TRBD2. The read falls 3 residues short of the CDR3 end, and the missing part is taken from the germline J gene. The CDR3 spans 17 residues. Germline lookup yields CDR1 KGHSH and CDR2 LQKENI. The J segment lost 3 bases and the V segment lost 3 bases, leaving 9 bases of the junction unmatched.

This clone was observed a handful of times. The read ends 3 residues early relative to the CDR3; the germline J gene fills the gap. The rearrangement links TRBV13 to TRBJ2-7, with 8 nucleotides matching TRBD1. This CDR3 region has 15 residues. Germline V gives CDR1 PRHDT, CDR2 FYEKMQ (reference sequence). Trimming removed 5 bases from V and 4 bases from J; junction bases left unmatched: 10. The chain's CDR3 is CASSVWDRSKYEQYF. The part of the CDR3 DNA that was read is TGTGCCAGCAGCGTGTGGGACAGGTCGAAGTACGAG. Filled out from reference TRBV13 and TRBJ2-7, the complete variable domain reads AAGVIQSPRHLIKEKRETATLKCYPIPRHDTVYWYQQGPGQDPQFLISFYEKMQSDKGSIPDRFSAQQFSDYHSELNMSSLELGDSALYFCASSVWDRSKYEQYFGPGTRLTVT.

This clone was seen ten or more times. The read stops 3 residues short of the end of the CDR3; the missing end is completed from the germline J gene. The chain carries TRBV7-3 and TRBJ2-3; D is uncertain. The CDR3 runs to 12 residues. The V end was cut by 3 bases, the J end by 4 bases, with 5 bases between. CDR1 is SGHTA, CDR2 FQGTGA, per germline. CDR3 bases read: TGTGCCAGCAGCTTTATCGCAGATACG. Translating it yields CASSFIADT. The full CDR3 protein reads CASSFIADTQYF.

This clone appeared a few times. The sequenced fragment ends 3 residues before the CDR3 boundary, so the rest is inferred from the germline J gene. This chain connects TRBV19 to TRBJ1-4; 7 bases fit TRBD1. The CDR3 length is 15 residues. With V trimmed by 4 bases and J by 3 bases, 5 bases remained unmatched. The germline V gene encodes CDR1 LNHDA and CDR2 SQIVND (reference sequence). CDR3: CASSRGQTSNEKLFF. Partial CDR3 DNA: TGTGCCAGTAGTAGGGGACAGACCTCTAATGAAAAA.

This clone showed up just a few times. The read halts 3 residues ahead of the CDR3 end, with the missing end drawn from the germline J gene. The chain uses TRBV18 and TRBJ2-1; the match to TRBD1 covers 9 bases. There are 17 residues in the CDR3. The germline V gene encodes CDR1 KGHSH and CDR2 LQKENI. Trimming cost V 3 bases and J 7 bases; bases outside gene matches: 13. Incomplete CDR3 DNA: TGTGCCAGCTCACCGCGTGTATGGGACAGGGCTGCGAATGAG. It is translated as CASSPRVWDRAANE. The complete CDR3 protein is CASSPRVWDRAANEQFF.

The CDR3 loop reads CASSLGGHNEKLFF. CDR3 bases read: TGTGCCAGCAGCTTAGGCGGGCATAATGAAAAA. The J gene is TRBJ1-4, the V gene TRBV7-9; unclear D gene. Sequencing ends 3 residues short of the CDR3 end; the germline J gene provides the rest. Trimming cost V 1 base and J 4 bases, with 7 bases left between them. This CDR3 has 14 amino acids. CDR1 is SEHNR and CDR2 is FQNEAQ in the germline V gene (reference sequence). Drawing the rest from reference TRBV7-9 and TRBJ1-4, the complete variable domain is DTGVSQNPRHKITKRGQNVTFRCDPISEHNRLYWYRQTLGQGPEFLTYFQNEAQLEKSRLLSDRFSAERPKGSFSTLEIQRTEQGDSAMYLCASSLGGHNEKLFFGSGTQLSVL.

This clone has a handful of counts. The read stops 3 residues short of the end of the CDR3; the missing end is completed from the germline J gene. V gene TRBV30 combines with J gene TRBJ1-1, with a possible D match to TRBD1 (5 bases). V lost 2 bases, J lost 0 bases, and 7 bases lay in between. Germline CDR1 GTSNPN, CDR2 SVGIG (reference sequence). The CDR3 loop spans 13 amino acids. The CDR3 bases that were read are TGTGCCTGGAGTAAGGGGCTGAACACTGAA. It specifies CAWSKGLNTE. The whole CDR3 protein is CAWSKGLNTEAFF. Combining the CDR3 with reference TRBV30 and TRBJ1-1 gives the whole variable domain SQTIHQWPATLVQPVGSPLSLECTVEGTSNPNLYWYRQAAGRGLQLLFYSVGIGQISSEVPQNLSASRPQDRQFILSSKKLLLSDSGFYLCAWSKGLNTEAFFGQGTRLTVV.

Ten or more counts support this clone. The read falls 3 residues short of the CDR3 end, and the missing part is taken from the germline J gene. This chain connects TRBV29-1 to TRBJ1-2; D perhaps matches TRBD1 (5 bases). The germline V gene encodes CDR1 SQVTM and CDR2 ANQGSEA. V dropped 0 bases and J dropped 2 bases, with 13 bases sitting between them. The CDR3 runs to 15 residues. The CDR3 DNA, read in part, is TGCAGCGTTGAAGATCGGGCAGGGCACAACTATGGC. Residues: CSVEDRAGHNYG. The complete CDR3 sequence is CSVEDRAGHNYGYTF.

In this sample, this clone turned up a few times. CDR3 DNA, as far as it was read: TGTGCCAGCAGCGAATACAGGGAAGCCGGGGAG. Translating it yields CASSEYREAGE. The whole CDR3 reads CASSEYREAGELFF. The V call is TRBV7-2, the J call TRBJ2-2; D perhaps matches TRBD1 (6 bases). The read comes to an end 3 residues before the CDR3 does, leaving the germline J gene to fill in the end. V lost 5 bases and J lost 6, with 13 bases in between. The CDR3 sequence is 14 residues long. The germline gives CDR1 SGHTA, CDR2 FQGNSA.

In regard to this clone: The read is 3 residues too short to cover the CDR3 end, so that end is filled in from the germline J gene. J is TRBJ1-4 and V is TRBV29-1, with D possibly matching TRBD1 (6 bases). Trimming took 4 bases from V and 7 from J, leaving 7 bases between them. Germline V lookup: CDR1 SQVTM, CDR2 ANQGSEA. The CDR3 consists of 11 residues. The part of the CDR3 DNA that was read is TGCAGCGTTGGAGGGGGTGAAAAA. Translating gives CSVGGGEK. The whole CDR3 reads CSVGGGEKLFF. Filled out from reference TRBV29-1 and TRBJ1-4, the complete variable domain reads SAVISQKPSRDICQRGTSLTIQCQVDSQVTMMFWYRQQPGQSLTLIATANQGSEATYESGFVIDKFPISRPNLTFSTLTVSNMSPEDSSIYLCSVGGGEKLFFGSGTQLSVL.

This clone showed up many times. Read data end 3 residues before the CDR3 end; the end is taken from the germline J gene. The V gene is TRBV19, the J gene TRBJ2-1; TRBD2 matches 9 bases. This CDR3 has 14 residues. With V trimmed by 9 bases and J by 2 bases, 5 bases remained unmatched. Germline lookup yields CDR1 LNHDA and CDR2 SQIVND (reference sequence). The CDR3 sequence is CASRLAVTYNEQFF. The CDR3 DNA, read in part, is TGTGCCAGCCGACTAGCGGTCACCTACAATGAG.

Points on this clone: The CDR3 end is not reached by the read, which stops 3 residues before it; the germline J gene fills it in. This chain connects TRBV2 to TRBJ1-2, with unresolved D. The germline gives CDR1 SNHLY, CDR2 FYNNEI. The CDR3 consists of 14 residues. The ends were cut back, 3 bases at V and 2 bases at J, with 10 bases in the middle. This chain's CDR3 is CASSEGTSNYGYTF. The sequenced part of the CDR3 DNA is TGTGCCAGCAGTGAGGGCACCTCCAACTATGGC.

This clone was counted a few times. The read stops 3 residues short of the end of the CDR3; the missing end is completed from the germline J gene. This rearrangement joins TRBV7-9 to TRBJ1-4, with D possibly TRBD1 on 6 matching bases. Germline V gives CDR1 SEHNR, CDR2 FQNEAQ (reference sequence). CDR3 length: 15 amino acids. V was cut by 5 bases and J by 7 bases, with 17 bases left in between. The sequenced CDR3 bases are TGTGCCAGCAGCGTGCGACAGGACCCAGGTGAAAAA. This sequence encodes CASSVRQDPGEK. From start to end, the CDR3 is CASSVRQDPGEKLFF.

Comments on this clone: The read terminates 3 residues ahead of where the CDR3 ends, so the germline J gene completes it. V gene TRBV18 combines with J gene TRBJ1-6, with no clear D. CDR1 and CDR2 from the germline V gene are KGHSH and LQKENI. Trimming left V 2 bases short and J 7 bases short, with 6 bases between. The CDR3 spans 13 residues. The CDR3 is CASSPSRNSPLHF. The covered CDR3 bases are TGTGCCAGCTCACCATCTAGGAATTCACCC.

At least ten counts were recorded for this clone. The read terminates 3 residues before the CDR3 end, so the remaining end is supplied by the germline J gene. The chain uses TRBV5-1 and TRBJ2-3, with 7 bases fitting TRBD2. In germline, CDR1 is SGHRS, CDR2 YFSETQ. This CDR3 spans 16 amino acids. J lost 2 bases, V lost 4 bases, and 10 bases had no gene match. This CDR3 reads CASSSLPAGNTDTQYF. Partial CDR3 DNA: TGCGCCAGCAGCAGCCTACCAGCGGGGAACACAGATACG. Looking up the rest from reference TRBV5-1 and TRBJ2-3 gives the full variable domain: KAGVTQTPRYLIKTRGQQVTLSCSPISGHRSVSWYQQTPGQGLQFLFEYFSETQRNKGNFPGRFSGRQFSNSRSEMNVSTLELGDSALYLCASSSLPAGNTDTQYFGPGTRLTVL.

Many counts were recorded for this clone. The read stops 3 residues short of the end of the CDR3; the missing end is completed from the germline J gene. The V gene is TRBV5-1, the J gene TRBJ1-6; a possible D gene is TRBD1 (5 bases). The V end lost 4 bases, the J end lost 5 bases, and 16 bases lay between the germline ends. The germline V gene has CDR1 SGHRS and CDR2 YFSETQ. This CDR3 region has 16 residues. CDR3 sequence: CASSHGGDGNNSPLHF. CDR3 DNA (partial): TGCGCCAGCAGCCACGGGGGGGACGGAAATAATTCACCC.

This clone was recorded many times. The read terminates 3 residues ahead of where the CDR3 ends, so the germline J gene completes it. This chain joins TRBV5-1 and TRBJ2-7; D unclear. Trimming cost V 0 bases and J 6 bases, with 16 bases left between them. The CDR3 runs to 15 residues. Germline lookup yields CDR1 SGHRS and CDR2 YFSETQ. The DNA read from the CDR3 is TGCGCCAGCAGCTTGGGTCCCGGGTCTAAACTCGAG. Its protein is CASSLGPGSKLE. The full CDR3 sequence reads CASSLGPGSKLEQYF.

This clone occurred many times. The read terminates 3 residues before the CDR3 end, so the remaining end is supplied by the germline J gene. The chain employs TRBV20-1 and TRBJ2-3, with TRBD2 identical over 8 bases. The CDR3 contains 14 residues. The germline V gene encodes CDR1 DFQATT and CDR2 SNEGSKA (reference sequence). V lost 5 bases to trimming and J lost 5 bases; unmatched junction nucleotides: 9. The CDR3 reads CSASPGGARDTQYF. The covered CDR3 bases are TGCAGTGCTTCTCCGGGGGGGGCCCGAGATACG.